Presented here are 3 T cell receptor beta chains from one specimen sequenced in a study of identical twins listed by TCRdb under 2016. The method was 5' RACE. The data were produced on an Illumina HiSeq 2000. TCRdb trimmed the raw reads at Q25, called clones with MiXCR and kept productive beta chains. Each CDR3 protein gets just one entry, which takes the most common genes and DNA from the rows behind it. Across this sample there are approximately 630,000 distinct CDR3 sequences, with around 7.5% seen only once. 1.6% of the sample lies in the top ten. The same sample was also used in a study of yellow fever vaccine responses in identical twins.

The sequencing sample was made of PBMCs. The receptor source for this set is a woman aged 18-30 years in good health.

This clonotype came up a few times. This chain uses TRBV6-1 with TRBJ1-1; D is undetermined. The V gene's germline CDR1 is MNHNS and CDR2 SASEGT. Trimming cost V 6 bases and J 1 base, with 18 bases left between them. CDR3 length: 16 amino acids. CDR3 DNA sequence: TGTGCCAGCAGCCGGATAACCACGGGGAGGAACACTGAAGCTTTCTTT. It specifies CASSRITTGRNTEAFF.

The V and J genes are TRBV5-1 and TRBJ2-1; 9 bases are shared with TRBD1. This CDR3 comprises 15 residues. Germline CDR1 is SGHRS and CDR2 is YFSETQ. V lost 0 bases to trimming and J lost 8 bases; unmatched junction nucleotides: 6. CDR3: CASSLVGQGLDEQFF. CDR3 DNA sequence: TGCGCCAGCAGCTTGGTGGGACAGGGTCTCGATGAGCAGTTCTTC.

This clonotype was observed a few times. The V and J genes are TRBV28 and TRBJ2-4; 10 positions match TRBD1. The CDR3 loop spans 16 amino acids. Per germline, CDR1 MDHEN and CDR2 SYDVKM. After removal of 6 bases from V and 0 bases from J, the junction contained 5 bases not matched to a gene. The chain's CDR3 is CASSSGQGVAKNIQYF. CDR3 in DNA: TGTGCCAGCAGCTCCGGACAGGGGGTAGCCAAAAACATTCAGTACTTC.